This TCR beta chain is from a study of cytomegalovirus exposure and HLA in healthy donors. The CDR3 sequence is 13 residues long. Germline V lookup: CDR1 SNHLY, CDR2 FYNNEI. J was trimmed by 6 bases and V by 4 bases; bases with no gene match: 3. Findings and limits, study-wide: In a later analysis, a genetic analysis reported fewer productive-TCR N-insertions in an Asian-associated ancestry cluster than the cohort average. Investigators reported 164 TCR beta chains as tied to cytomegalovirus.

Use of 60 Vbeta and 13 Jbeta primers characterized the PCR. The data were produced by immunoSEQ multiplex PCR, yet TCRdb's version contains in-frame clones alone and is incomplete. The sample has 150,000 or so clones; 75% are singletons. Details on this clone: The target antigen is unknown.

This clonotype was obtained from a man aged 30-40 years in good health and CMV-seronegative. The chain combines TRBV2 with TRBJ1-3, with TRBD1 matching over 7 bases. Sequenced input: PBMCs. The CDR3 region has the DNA TGTGCCAGCAGTGCGGGACAGCCAAACACCATATATTTT. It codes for CASSAGQPNTIYF.